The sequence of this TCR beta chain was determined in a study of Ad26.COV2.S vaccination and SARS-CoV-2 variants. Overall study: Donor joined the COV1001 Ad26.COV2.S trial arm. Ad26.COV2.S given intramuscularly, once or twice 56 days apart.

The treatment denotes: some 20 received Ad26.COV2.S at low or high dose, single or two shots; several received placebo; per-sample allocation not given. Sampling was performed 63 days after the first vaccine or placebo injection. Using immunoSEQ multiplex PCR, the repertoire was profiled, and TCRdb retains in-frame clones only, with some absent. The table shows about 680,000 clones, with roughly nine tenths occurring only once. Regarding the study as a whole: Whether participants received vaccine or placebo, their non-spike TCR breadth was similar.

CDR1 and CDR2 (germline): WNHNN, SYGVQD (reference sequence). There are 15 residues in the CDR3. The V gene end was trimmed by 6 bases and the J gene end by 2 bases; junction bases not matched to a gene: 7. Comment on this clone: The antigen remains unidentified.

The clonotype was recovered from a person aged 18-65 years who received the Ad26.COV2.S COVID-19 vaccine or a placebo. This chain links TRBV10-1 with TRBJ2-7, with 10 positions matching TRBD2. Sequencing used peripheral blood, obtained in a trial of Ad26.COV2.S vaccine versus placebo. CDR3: CASSEGLAPAYEQYF. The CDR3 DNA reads TGCGCCAGCAGCGAGGGACTAGCGCCAGCCTACGAGCAGTACTTC.